The T cell receptor (beta chain) under discussion was sequenced for a study of patients and donors after allogeneic stem cell transplantation (dated by TCRdb to about 2020). Library prep was done by RT-PCR. The instrument was a NextSeq 550. In-frame beta chains were kept once TCRdb had trimmed the public reads at Q25 with fastp and called clones with MiXCR. CDR3 protein duplicates are merged, each entry listing the most common genes and DNA. The sample table holds over 130,000 distinct CDR3 sequences, of which roughly 35% were seen once. 40% to 55% of the sample rests with the top ten. Worth noting for this clonotype: Its cognate antigen has yet to be identified. At one of its ends the junction is not consistent with the germline gene, which may arise from a read error.

The CDR3 contains 13 residues, cysteine and phenylalanine counted. The CDR3 DNA has 39 bases and is translated from base 1. Sequences SGDLS (CDR1) and YYNGEE (CDR2) are obtained from the germline V gene. Sample: blood, either unsorted or a sorted T cell fraction (not recorded which). The source of this sequence is a human donor who was either an allogeneic HSCT recipient or a stem cell or donor lymphocyte infusion donor (not recorded which). It is not recorded whose cells these are; they may come from a transplant donor. The chain uses TRBV9 and TRBJ1-6, with the identity of the D gene unclear. The sequence in DNA is TGTGCCAGCAGCGTTGACGGTAATCCACCCCTCCACTTT. This codes for CASSVDGNPPLHF.